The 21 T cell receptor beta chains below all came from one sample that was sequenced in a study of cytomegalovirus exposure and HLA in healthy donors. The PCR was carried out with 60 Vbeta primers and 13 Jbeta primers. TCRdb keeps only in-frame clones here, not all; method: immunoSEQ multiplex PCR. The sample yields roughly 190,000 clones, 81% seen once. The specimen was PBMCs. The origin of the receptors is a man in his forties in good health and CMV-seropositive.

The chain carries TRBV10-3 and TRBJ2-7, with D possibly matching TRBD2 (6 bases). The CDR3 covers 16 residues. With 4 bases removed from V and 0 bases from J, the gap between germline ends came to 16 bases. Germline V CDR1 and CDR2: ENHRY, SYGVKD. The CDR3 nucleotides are TGTGCCATCAGTGGCTCCCGGGACTTGACCTCCTACGAGCAGTACTTC. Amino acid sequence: CAISGSRDLTSYEQYF.

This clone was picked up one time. CDR3 sequence (DNA): TGCGCCAGCAGCTTGGACATTTCTGGGGCCAACGTCCTGACTTTC. As protein: CASSLDISGANVLTF. The chain combines TRBV5-1 with TRBJ2-6; D gene uncertain. V was trimmed by 0 bases and J by 1 base, leaving 5 bases between them. Germline V gene data show CDR1 as SGHRS and CDR2 as YFSETQ. CDR3 length: 15 amino acids.

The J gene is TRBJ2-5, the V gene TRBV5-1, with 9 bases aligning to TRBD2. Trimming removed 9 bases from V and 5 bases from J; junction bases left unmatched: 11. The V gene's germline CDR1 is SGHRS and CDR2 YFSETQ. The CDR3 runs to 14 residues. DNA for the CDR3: TGCGCCACCTCCCTGCGGGGGGGTGGGGAGACCCAGTACTTC. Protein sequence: CATSLRGGGETQYF. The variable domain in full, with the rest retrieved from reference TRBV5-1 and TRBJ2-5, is KAGVTQTPRYLIKTRGQQVTLSCSPISGHRSVSWYQQTPGQGLQFLFEYFSETQRNKGNFPGRFSGRQFSNSRSEMNVSTLELGDSALYLCATSLRGGGETQYFGPGTRLLVL.

CDR3: CASSLGEGSVYEQYF. In DNA, the CDR3 is TGTGCCAGCAGCTTGGGGGAGGGCAGCGTCTACGAGCAGTACTTC. V and J are TRBV5-6 and TRBJ2-7; 7 positions match TRBD2. The germline V gene encodes CDR1 SGHDT and CDR2 YYEEEE. V shed 0 bases and J 3 bases; nucleotides not matched to a gene: 6. CDR3 length: 15 residues.

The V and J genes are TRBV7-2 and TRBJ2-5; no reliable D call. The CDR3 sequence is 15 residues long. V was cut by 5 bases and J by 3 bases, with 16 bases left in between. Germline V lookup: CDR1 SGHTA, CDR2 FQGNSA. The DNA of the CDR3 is TGTGCCAGCAGCCTTCAGGTGGCAGATGAAGAGACCCAGTACTTC. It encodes CASSLQVADEETQYF.

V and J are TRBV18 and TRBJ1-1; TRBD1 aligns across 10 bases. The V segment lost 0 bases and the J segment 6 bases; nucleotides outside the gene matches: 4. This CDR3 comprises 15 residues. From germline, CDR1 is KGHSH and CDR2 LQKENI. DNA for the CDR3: TGTGCCAGCTCACCACCTGGACAGGGGGACGCTGAAGCTTTCTTT. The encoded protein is CASSPPGQGDAEAFF.

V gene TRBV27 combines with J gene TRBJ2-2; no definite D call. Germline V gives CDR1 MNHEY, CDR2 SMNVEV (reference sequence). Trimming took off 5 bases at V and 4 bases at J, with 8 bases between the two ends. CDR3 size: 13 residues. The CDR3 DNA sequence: TGTGCCAGCAGTCCCCCGGGCACCGGGGAGCTGTTTTTT. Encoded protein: CASSPPGTGELFF.

CDR3 residues: CASRSANTGELFF. CDR3 nucleotide sequence: TGTGCCAGCCGCAGCGCGAACACCGGGGAGCTGTTTTTT. V usage is TRBV11-3 and J usage is TRBJ2-2; no reliable D call. This CDR3 contains 13 residues. Germline assignment: CDR1 SGHNT and CDR2 YENEEA. Trimming took off 8 bases at V and 0 bases at J, with 7 bases between the two ends.

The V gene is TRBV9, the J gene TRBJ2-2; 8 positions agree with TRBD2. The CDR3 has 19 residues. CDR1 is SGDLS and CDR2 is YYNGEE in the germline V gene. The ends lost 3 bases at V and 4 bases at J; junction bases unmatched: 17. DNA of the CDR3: TGTGCCAGCAGCGATCACTCGGGGGGGCCGACCCGTGGCACCGGGGAGCTGTTTTTT. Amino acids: CASSDHSGGPTRGTGELFF.

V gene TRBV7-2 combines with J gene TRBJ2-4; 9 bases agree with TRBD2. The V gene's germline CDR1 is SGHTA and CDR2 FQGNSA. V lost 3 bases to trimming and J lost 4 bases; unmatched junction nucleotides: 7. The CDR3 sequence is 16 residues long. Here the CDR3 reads CASSFPVAGAKNIQYF. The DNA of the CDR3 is TGTGCCAGCAGCTTTCCCGTAGCGGGGGCTAAAAACATTCAGTACTTC.

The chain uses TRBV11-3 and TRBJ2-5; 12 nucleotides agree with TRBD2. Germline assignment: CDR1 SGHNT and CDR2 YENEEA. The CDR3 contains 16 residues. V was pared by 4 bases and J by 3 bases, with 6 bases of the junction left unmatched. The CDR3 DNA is TGTGCCAGCAGCTCTGGACTAGCGGGGACAGAAGAGACCCAGTACTTC. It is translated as CASSSGLAGTEETQYF.

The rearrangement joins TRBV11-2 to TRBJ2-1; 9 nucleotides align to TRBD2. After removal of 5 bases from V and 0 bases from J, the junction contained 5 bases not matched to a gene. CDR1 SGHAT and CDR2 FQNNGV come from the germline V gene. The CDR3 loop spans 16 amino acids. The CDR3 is CASSQKAGGSYNEQFF. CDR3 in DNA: TGTGCCAGCAGCCAAAAAGCGGGGGGCTCCTACAATGAGCAGTTCTTC.

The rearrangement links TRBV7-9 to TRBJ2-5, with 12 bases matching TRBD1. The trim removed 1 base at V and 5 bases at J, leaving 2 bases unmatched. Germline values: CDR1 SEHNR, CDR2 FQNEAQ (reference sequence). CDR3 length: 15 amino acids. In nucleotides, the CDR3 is TGTGCCAGCAGCTTAGTGGGACAGGGGGCTGAGACCCAGTACTTC. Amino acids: CASSLVGQGAETQYF. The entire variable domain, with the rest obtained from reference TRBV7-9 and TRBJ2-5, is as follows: DTGVSQNPRHKITKRGQNVTFRCDPISEHNRLYWYRQTLGQGPEFLTYFQNEAQLEKSRLLSDRFSAERPKGSFSTLEIQRTEQGDSAMYLCASSLVGQGAETQYFGPGTRLLVL.

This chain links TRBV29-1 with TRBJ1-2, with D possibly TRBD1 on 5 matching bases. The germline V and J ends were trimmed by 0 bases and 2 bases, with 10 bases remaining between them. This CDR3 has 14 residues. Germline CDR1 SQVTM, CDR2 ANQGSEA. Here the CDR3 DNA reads TGCAGCGTTGAAGATAGGAGACAGAACTATGGCTACACCTTC. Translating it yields CSVEDRRQNYGYTF.

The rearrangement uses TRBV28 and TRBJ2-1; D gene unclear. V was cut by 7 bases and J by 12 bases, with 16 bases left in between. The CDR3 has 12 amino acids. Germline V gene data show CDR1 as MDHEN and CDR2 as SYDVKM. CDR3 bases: TGTGCCAGCAATACTGGGCCCGTGGGGCAGTTCTTC. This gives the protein CASNTGPVGQFF. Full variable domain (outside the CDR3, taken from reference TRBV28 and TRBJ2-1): DVKVTQSSRYLVKRTGEKVFLECVQDMDHENMFWYRQDPGLGLRLIYFSYDVKMKEKGDIPEGYSVSREKKERFSLILESASTNQTSMYLCASNTGPVGQFFGPGTRLTVL.

This CDR3 is CASSERTGLEQYF. The DNA for the CDR3 is TGTGCCAGCAGTGAACGGACAGGGCTCGAGCAGTACTTC. The chain is built from TRBV2 and TRBJ2-7; 8 bases agree with TRBD1. The CDR3 extends over 13 amino acids. V was pared by 2 bases and J by 6 bases, with 3 bases of the junction left unmatched. Germline V gene data show CDR1 as SNHLY and CDR2 as FYNNEI.

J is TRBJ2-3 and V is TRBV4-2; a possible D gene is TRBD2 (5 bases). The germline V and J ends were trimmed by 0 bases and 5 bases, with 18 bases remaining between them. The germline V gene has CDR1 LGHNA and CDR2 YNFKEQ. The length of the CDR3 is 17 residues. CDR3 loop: CASSQDLTNPWGDTQYF. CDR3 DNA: TGTGCCAGCAGCCAAGATCTGACTAACCCCTGGGGAGATACGCAGTATTTT.

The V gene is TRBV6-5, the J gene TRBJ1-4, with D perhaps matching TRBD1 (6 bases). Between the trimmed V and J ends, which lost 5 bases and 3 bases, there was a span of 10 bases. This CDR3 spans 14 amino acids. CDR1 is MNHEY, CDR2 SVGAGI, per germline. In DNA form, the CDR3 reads TGTGCCAGCAGTACAGGGTTGGCTAATGAAAAACTGTTTTTT. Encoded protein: CASSTGLANEKLFF.

Written as DNA, the CDR3 is TGTGCCAGCAGCCGCGACAGGGGAGGGGAAAAACTGTTTTTT. Its protein product is CASSRDRGGEKLFF. The gene calls are TRBV7-2 and TRBJ1-4, with 8 bases that match TRBD1. Germline loops: CDR1 SGHTA, CDR2 FQGNSA. V lost 5 bases to trimming and J lost 8 bases; unmatched junction nucleotides: 7. The CDR3 is made up of 14 amino acids.

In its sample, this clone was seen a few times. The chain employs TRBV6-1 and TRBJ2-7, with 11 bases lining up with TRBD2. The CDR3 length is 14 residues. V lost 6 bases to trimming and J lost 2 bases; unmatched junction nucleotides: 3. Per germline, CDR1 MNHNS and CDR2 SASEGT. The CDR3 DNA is TGTGCCAGCAGAACTAGCGGGGGTCCCTACGAGCAGTACTTC. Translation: CASRTSGGPYEQYF.

CDR3 loop: CSVEDPSYGGTDTQYF. CDR3 DNA: TGCAGCGTTGAAGACCCCTCTTACGGGGGCACAGATACGCAGTATTTT. The chain carries TRBV29-1 and TRBJ2-3; a possible D gene is TRBD2 (5 bases). V was shortened by 0 bases and J by 1 base, with 14 bases between the two germline ends. Germline CDR1 SQVTM, CDR2 ANQGSEA. This CDR3 comprises 16 residues.